This T cell receptor (beta chain) stems from a study of control samples from healthy donors and cancer patients. This clone was detected only once. Some clones are missing from TCRdb's copy, which holds only in-frame ones; the method was immunoSEQ multiplex PCR. The data contain 150,000 to 200,000 clones, roughly 89% of them seen just once; the ten biggest clones take up approximately 1.5%. V gave up 1 base and J gave up 8 bases; unmatched junction bases: 7. This CDR3 has 14 residues. Germline CDR1 reads SGHVS; CDR2 reads FQNEAQ. The chain uses TRBV7-8 and TRBJ1-2, with 7 bases fitting TRBD1. Sequencing used blood. The receptor was isolated from a woman in her forties or fifties in good health. In DNA form, the CDR3 reads TGTGCCAGCAGCTTAGGACAGGGACTGGGGGGCTACACCTTC. Translating it yields CASSLGQGLGGYTF.